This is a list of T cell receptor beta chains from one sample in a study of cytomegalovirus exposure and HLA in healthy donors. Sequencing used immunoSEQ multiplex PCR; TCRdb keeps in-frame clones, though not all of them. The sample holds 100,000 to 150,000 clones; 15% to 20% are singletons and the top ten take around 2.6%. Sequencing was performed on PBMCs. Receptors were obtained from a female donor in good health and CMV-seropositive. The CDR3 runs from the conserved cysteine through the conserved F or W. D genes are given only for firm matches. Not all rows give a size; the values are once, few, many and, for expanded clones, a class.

CDR3: CASTYSAGASSYEQYF
DNA: TGTGCCAGCACTTATTCGGCAGGGGCCAGCTCCTACGAGCAGTACTTC
size: NA
D: NA
V: TRBV6-5
J: TRBJ2-7

CDR3: CAWSTGSPYEQYF
DNA: TGTGCCTGGAGTACAGGGTCCCCCTACGAGCAGTACTTC
size: few
D: NA
V: TRBV30
J: TRBJ2-7

CDR3: CASRIGQGRRTSGRADTQYF
DNA: TGTGCAAGTCGCATCGGACAGGGACGTAGGACTAGCGGGAGGGCAGATACGCAGTATTTT
size: NA
D: NA
V: TRBV12-2
J: TRBJ2-3

CDR3: CASSSLRNGEDTQYF
DNA: TGTGCCAGCAGCTCCCTACGGAACGGGGAGGATACGCAGTATTTT
size: few
D: NA
V: TRBV7-9
J: TRBJ2-3

CDR3: CASSLIAGGSDTQYF
DNA: TGTGCCAGCAGCTTAATTGCGGGGGGGTCAGATACGCAGTATTTT
size: NA
D: TRBD2
V: TRBV7-9
J: TRBJ2-3

CDR3: CSFGQGGTEAFF
DNA: TGCAGCTTCGGACAGGGAGGCACTGAAGCTTTCTTT
size: few
D: TRBD1
V: TRBV29-1
J: TRBJ1-1

CDR3: CASSQAHGTGHGYTF
DNA: TGCGCCAGCAGCCAAGCTCATGGGACAGGACATGGCTACACCTTC
size: NA
D: TRBD1
V: TRBV4-3
J: TRBJ1-2

CDR3: CASQDRVRGGHQPQHF
DNA: TGTGCCAGCCAAGACAGGGTCCGAGGGGGCCATCAGCCCCAGCATTTT
size: NA
D: TRBD1
V: TRBV28
J: TRBJ1-5

CDR3: CASSRENQETQYF
DNA: TGTGCCAGCAGCCGGGAGAACCAAGAGACCCAGTACTTC
size: few
D: NA
V: TRBV7-2
J: TRBJ2-5

CDR3: CTGVGPDGYTF
DNA: TGCACCGGGGTCGGTCCTGATGGCTACACCTTC
size: NA
D: NA
V: TRBV29-1
J: TRBJ1-2

CDR3: CAWSMGALPTGELFF
DNA: TGTGCCTGGAGTATGGGGGCGCTCCCCACCGGGGAGCTGTTTTTT
size: few
D: NA
V: TRBV30
J: TRBJ2-2

CDR3: CASSLEGLGNEKLFF
DNA: TGTGCCAGCAGCTTAGAGGGACTAGGAAATGAAAAACTGTTTTTT
size: NA
D: NA
V: TRBV7-9
J: TRBJ1-4

CDR3: CASSALTVGGGQPQHF
DNA: TGTGCCAGCTCAGCCCTGACCGTGGGGGGAGGCCAGCCCCAGCATTTT
size: NA
D: NA
V: TRBV18
J: TRBJ1-5

CDR3: CASSFLTGDSGNTIYF
DNA: TGTGCCAGCAGCTTCTTGACAGGGGACTCTGGAAACACCATATATTTT
size: NA
D: TRBD1
V: TRBV5-5
J: TRBJ1-3

CDR3: CASSDPLSDRGVYEQYF
DNA: TGTGCCAGCAGCGACCCGCTTAGTGACAGGGGTGTCTACGAGCAGTACTTC
size: NA
D: TRBD1
V: TRBV27
J: TRBJ2-7

CDR3: CASSVGQSYNQPQHF
DNA: TGTGCCAGCAGTGTGGGACAGAGTTACAATCAGCCCCAGCATTTT
size: NA
D: TRBD1
V: TRBV27
J: TRBJ1-5